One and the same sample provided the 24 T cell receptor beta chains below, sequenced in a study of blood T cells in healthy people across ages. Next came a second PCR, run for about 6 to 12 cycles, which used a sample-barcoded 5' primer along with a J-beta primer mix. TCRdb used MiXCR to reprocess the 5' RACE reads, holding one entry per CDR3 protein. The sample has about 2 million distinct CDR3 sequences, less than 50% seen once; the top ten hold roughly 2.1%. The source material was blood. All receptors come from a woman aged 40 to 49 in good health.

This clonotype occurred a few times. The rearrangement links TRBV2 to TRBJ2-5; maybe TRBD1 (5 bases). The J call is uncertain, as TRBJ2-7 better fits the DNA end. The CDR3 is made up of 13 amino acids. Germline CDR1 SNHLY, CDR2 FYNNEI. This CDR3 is CANKQGITYEQYF. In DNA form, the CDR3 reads TGTGCCAACAAGCAGGGAATTACCTACGAGCAGTACTTC.

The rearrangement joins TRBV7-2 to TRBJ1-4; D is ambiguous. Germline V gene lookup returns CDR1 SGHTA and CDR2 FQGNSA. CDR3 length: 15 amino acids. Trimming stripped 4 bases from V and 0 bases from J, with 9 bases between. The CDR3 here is CASSSSSATNEKLFF. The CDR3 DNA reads TGTGCCAGCAGCTCCTCAAGTGCAACTAATGAAAAACTGTTTTTT.

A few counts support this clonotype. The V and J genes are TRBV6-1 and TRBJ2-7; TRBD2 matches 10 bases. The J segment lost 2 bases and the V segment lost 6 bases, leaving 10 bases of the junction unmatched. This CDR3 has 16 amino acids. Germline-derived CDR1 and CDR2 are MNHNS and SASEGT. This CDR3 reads CASRVLAGDTAYEQYF. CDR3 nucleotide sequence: TGTGCCAGCAGGGTCCTAGCGGGGGATACCGCCTACGAGCAGTACTTC.

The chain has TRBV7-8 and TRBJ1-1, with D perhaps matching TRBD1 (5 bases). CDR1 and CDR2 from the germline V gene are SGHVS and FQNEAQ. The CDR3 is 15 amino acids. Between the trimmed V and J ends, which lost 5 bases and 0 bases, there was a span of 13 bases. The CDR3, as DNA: TGTGCCAGCAGCCGTGTAGGGACCTTGAACACTGAAGCTTTCTTT. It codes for CASSRVGTLNTEAFF. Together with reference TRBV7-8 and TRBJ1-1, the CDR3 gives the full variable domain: GAGVSQSPRYKVAKRGQDVALRCDPISGHVSLFWYQQALGQGPEFLTYFQNEAQLDKSGLPSDRFFAERPEGSVSTLKIQRTQQEDSAVYLCASSRVGTLNTEAFFGQGTRLTVV.

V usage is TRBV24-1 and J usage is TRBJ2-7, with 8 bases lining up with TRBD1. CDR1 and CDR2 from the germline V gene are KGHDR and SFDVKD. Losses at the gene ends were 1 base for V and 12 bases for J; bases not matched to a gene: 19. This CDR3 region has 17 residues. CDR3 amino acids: CATSDLGDRGGQETRYF. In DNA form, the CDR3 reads TGTGCCACCAGTGATTTAGGAGACAGGGGCGGCCAGGAGACCCGGTACTTC.

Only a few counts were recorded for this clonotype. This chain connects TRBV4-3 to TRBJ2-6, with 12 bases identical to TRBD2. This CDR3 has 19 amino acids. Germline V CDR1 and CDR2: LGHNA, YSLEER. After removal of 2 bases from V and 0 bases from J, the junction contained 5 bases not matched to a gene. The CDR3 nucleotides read TGCGCCAGCAGCCAACCTACTAGCGGGGGGTTCTCTGGGGCCAACGTCCTGACTTTC. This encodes CASSQPTSGGFSGANVLTF.

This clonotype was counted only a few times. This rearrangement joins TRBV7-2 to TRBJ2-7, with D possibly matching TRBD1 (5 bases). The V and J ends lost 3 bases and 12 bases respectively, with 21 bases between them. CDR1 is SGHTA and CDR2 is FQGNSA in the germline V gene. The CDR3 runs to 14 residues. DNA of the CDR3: TGTGCCAGCAGCTTGAAACAGGCCAGCGAAGGTGTGTACTTC. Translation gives CASSLKQASEGVYF.

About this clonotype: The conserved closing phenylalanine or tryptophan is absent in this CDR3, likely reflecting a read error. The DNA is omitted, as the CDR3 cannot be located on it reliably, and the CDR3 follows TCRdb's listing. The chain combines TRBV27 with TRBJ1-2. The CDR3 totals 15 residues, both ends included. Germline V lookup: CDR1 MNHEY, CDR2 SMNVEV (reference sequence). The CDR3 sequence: CASSLSTATPNGCTS.

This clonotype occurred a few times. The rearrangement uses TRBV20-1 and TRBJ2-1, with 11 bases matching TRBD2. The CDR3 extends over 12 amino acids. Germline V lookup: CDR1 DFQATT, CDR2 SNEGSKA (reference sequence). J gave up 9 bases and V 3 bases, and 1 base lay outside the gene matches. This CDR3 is CSARGLAAEQFF. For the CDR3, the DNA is TGCAGTGCTAGGGGACTAGCGGCTGAGCAGTTCTTC.

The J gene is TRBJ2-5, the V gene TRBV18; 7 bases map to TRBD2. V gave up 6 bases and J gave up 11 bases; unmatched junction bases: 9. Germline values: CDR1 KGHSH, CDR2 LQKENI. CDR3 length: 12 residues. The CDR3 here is CASSPTSEGQYF. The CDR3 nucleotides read TGTGCCAGCTCGCCTACTAGCGAGGGGCAGTACTTC.

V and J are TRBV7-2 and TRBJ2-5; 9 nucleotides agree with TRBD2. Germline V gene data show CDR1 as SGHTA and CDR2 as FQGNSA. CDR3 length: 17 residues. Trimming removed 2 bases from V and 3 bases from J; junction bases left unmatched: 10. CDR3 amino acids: CASSLQAGIAGEETQYF. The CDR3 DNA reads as TGTGCCAGCAGCTTACAGGCGGGAATAGCGGGGGAAGAGACCCAGTACTTC.

The CDR3 region is CASSVTENSPLHF. The CDR3 DNA reads TGTGCCAGCAGCGTTACAGAGAATTCACCCCTCCACTTT. The J gene is TRBJ1-6, the V gene TRBV9; no definite D call. Deletions cut 2 bases from V and 7 bases from J, with 7 bases between. The CDR3 has 13 amino acids. Germline lookup yields CDR1 SGDLS and CDR2 YYNGEE.

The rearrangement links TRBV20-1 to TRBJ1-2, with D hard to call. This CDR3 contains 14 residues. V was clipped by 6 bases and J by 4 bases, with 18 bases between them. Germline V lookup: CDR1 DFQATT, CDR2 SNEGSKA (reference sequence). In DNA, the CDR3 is TGCAGTGCCATTACCCACGCAGGCCTCTATGGCTACACCTTC. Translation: CSAITHAGLYGYTF.

CDR3 protein: CASSYSSGAYNSPLHF. CDR3 sequence (DNA): TGTGCCAGCAGTTACTCTTCGGGCGCTTATAATTCACCCCTCCACTTT. The chain has TRBV6-5 and TRBJ1-6; D gene ambiguous. The V gene lost 0 bases and the J gene lost 4 bases, with 10 bases spanning the gap. This CDR3 has 16 residues. The V gene's germline CDR1 is MNHEY and CDR2 SVGAGI.

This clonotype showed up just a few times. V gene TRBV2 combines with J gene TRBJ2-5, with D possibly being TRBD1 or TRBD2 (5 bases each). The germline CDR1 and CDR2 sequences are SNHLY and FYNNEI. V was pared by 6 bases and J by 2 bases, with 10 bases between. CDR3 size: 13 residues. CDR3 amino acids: CASRGDGQETQYF. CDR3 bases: TGTGCCAGCAGGGGGGACGGACAAGAGACCCAGTACTTC.

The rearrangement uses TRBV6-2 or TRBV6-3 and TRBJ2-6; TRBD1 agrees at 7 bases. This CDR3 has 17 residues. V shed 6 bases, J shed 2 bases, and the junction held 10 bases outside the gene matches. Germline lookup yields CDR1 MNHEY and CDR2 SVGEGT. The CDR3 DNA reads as TGTGCCAGCAGCCCCACGAGTGACAGGGCTGGGGCCAACGTCCTGACTTTC. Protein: CASSPTSDRAGANVLTF.

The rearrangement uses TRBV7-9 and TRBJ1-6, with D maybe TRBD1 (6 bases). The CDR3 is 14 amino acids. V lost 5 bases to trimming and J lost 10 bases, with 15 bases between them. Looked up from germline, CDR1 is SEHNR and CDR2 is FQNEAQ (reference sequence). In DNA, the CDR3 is TGTGCCAGCAGCATACCAGGGGATAGGTCACCCCTCCACTTT. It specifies CASSIPGDRSPLHF.

CDR3 loop: CSVELLAGGQETQYF. CDR3 coding DNA: TGCAGCGTTGAACTACTAGCGGGGGGCCAAGAGACCCAGTACTTC. V gene TRBV29-1 combines with J gene TRBJ2-5, with 12 bases aligning to TRBD2. Germline assignment: CDR1 SQVTM and CDR2 ANQGSEA. The J segment lost 1 base and the V segment lost 2 bases, leaving 2 bases of the junction unmatched. CDR3 length equals 15 residues.

CDR3 nucleotide sequence: TGCGCCAGCAGCTGGTCGGGGGAAAACACAGATACGCAGTATTTT. It is translated as CASSWSGENTDTQYF. This chain joins TRBV4-1 and TRBJ2-3; D might be TRBD2 (6 bases). The CDR3 sequence is 15 residues long. Per germline, CDR1 MGHRA and CDR2 YSYEKL. Trimming left V 5 bases short and J 2 bases short, with 14 bases between.

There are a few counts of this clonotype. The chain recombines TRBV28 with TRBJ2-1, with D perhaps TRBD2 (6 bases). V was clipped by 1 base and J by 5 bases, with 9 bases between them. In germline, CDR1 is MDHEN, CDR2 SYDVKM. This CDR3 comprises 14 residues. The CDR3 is CASSLSRGDNEQFF. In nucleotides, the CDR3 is TGTGCCAGCAGTTTATCGCGGGGCGACAATGAGCAGTTCTTC.

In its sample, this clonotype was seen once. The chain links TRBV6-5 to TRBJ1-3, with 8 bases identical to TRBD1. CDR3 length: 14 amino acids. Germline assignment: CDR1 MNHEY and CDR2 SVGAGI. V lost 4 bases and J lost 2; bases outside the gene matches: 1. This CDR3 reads CASSSDRAGNTIYF. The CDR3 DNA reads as TGTGCCAGCAGTTCGGACAGGGCTGGAAACACCATATATTTT.

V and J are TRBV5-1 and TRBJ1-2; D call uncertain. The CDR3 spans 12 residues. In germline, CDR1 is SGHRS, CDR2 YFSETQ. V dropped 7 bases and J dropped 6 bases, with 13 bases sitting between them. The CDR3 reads CASQGIPDGYTF. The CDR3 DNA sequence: TGCGCCAGCCAAGGGATCCCAGATGGCTACACCTTC.

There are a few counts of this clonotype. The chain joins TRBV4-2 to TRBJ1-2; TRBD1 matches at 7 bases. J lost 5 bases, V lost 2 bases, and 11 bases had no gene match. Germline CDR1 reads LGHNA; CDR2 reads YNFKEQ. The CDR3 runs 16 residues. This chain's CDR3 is CASSQPQGRSPYGYTF. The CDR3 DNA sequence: TGTGCCAGCAGCCAACCACAGGGGCGATCCCCATATGGCTACACCTTC.

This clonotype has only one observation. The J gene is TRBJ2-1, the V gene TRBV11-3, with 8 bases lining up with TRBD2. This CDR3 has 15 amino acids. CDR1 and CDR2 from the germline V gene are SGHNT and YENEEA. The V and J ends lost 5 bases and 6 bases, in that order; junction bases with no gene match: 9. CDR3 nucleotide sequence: TGTGCCAGCAGCACATACGACGGGACTAGCAATGAGCAGTTCTTC. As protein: CASSTYDGTSNEQFF.